The following is a T cell receptor (beta chain) sequence with its context. Its antigen remains undetermined. Base qualities are missing; no much larger clone stands one base away. This sample is drawn from a study of cytomegalovirus exposure and HLA in healthy donors (dated by TCRdb to about 2017). In terms of the full investigation: In an earlier analysis of some 550 of the donors, less than 350 Gb of sequence data and just under 120 million unique TCR beta sequences from 150 million to 200 million T cells were reported. The aim of the study was to test whether cataloging public T cell receptors could identify signatures of past pathogen exposure. The later analysis used no new phenotypic data to find candidate immune exposures, relying instead on TCR beta sequences and their occurrence across donors. In a later analysis, previously published TCR beta repertoires from 666 donors were re-analyzed and high-resolution HLA genotyping was added so that TCR occurrence patterns could be studied. An early release that covered 500 to 800 HLA-typed donors contained approximately 300 gigabases of sequencing data and some 87 million unique TCR sequences. The number of typed donors differed by locus: about 629-640 for A, B, C, DRB1 and DQB1; approximately 520 for DQA1; roughly 600 for DPA1; and around 490 for DPB1. Along with the roughly 670-subject first cohort, a separate validation cohort of over a hundred different subjects was used. The study combined high-throughput TCR immunosequencing, statistical association of individual TCRs with disease status, and machine learning to predict cytomegalovirus infection status. A later genetic analysis took genome-wide SNP genotypes for about 65% of the roughly 670 donors and used that subset as a discovery cohort. Among the roughly 400 genotyped donors, 75% to 90% belonged to the genetic ancestry cluster associated with self-reported Caucasian donors. Every repertoire in the discovery cohort had been generated on one and the same sequencing platform. Because of strong linkage in the cohort, roughly five DR-DQ haplotypes were treated as single units for association and clustering. Donor age, sex, ethnicity and CMV serostatus were compiled together with the repertoire data. The study used immunosequencing to profile the T cell repertoires of approximately 690 subjects and linked those repertoires to cytomegalovirus serostatus. HLA typing included class I and class II loci at four-digit resolution. Across roughly 420 genotyped donors of the cohort, an average of about 250,000 unique TCR beta nucleotide sequences per donor were sequenced, and roughly 20% of those sequences were non-productive. An earlier analysis of 587 of the donors applied high-throughput TCR beta sequencing to assess whether each TCR beta V gene segment acted as functional or pseudogenic. The research as a whole found: According to a later analysis, TCR association rates differed among HLA loci, with DRB1 alleles showing the most associated TCRs and HLA-C alleles showing the fewest. Several of the top co-occurrence clusters appeared to be linked to parvovirus B19, influenza, CMV and Epstein-Barr virus, according to a later analysis. A later genetic analysis reported fewer N-insertions in productive TCRs among donors in an Asian-associated ancestry cluster than the roughly 650-donor mean. At a false discovery rate of 0.05, a later analysis linked approximately 18,000 TCR beta sequences to specific HLA alleles. In an earlier analysis of around 500 of the donors, most TCR beta V segments appeared in productive rearrangements about 87% or about 30% of the time, broadly matching IMGT annotations. A group of highly shared sequence variants was considered likely to be a technical artifact of the sequencing pipeline. The classifier was reported to diagnose cytomegalovirus status with high specificity and sensitivity in both the original and validation cohorts. The cohort was sequenced for TCR beta chains only, and without alpha or paired-chain data the features that could be detected were limited. Most TCR sequences were observed very rarely across donors, whereas some public TCRs were present in many individuals. A later analysis found that HLA-associated TCR beta chains were more clonally expanded and had lower generation probabilities than equally common non-associated chains. When HLA alleles, especially DR and DQ, strongly co-occurred, attributing TCR associations to individual alleles was difficult. The only immune exposure information available for the cohort was CMV serostatus. Some IMGT-functional V segments, including TRBV6-2 and TRBV6-3, could not be distinguished by the 87-base-pair reads and were therefore excluded. It was suggested by the authors that the approach could potentially be generalized to other disease states and immunological phenotypes. Because HLA typing was missing for some donors at each locus, association tests included only the typed subset. The presence/absence analyses assumed that sequencing depth was roughly uniform across donors, and that assumption may not be true. In vitro tests confirmed that a few of the cytomegalovirus-associated TCR beta chains recognize cytomegalovirus antigens. Because counts were too low, around 18 rarely observed V segments, including chromosome 9 orphons, were left out of the earlier analysis of roughly 600 of the donors. Most CMV-associated TCR beta chains appeared to be HLA-restricted in a later analysis, and the HLA associations seemed to be driven largely by CMV exposure. Linkage disequilibrium might explain the correlated functional status among segregating V segments, but an unknown experimental factor could not be ruled out. The study listed 150 to 200 TCR beta chains as associated with cytomegalovirus. A further reported finding was that TCR beta sequences accurately predicted the HLA-A and HLA-B alleles for most subjects in the first cohort. In a later genetic analysis, a missense DCLRE1C variant was associated with V-gene and J-gene trimming of TCR beta chains, and the association was replicated in an independent cohort.

The cohort was made up of approximately 670 healthy bone marrow donors. All cohort members were sampled while nominally healthy, although unrecorded immune exposures were likely present. The donor was CMV seronegative and belonged to the group of over 350 seronegative cohort members. Every donor gave a peripheral blood sample, and the peripheral blood mononuclear cells from that sample were used for TCR beta sequencing. The Qiagen DNeasy Blood Extraction Kit was used to extract genomic DNA from the blood cell samples. Libraries were prepared through the immunoSEQ multiplex PCR assay. The multiplex PCR relied on a mix of 60 forward primers for TCR Vbeta segments and 13 reverse primers for TCR Jbeta segments. Amplification of the CDR3 region of rearranged TCR beta genes was performed with a multiplex PCR assay on genomic DNA. On the Illumina HiSeq System, the amplified TCR beta libraries were sequenced as 87-base-pair reads. The study's own analysis went as follows. A later analysis tallied some 79 million unique TCR beta chains across the 700 or so repertoires, and approximately 9.9 million of those chains were shared by two or more donors. To remove PCR and sequencing errors, raw reads were error-corrected and collapsed into unique sequences using a nearest-neighbor algorithm that merged closely related sequences. V, D and J gene segments were assigned by aligning CDR3 sequences to IMGT reference sequences. For a sequence to be retained, a match of at least six nucleotides was required to both a V gene segment and a J gene segment. Rearrangements were classified as productive when the CDR3 lacked stop codons and remained in frame with V and J, and all other rearrangements were classified as non-productive. Following IMGT convention, CDR3 was defined as the stretch from the second conserved V-encoded cysteine up to the conserved J-encoded phenylalanine. Sequences without an unambiguous match to a single V gene segment were excluded from the earlier analysis of almost 600 of the donors. In an earlier analysis of a few hundred of the donors, V segments were called functional above 56.7% productive rearrangements and were called segregating when the between-donor standard deviation exceeded 5%. A statistical classification framework was built to diagnose cytomegalovirus status from the catalog of TCR beta chain sequences. V and J gene assignment, in a later analysis, came from comparing TCR nucleotide sequences with IMGT/GENE-DB human TR gene sequences. The TCRdist pipeline was used in a later analysis to assign CDR3 sequences and most-parsimonious VDJ recombination scenarios. In a later analysis, each TCR beta chain was defined by its CDR3 amino acid sequence together with its V-gene family, and reads lacking a unique V-gene family were excluded. In a later analysis, 450 to 600 highly shared, low-generation-probability nucleotide sequences were removed to address suspected cross-contamination and a sequencing artifact. For each public chain, a later analysis derived a clonal expansion index from normalized ranks of inferred template counts within each repertoire. In a later analysis, generation probabilities were computed with a VDJ recombination model fitted to out-of-frame rearrangements, and the resulting probabilities were checked against IGoR. In a later analysis, hypergeometric tests were used to score TCR-TCR, TCR-HLA and TCR-CMV co-occurrence, with a repertoire-size bias correction applied to TCR pairs. A later analysis estimated false discovery rates by permuting HLA or CMV assignments 20 times. In a later analysis, co-occurring TCRs were grouped using DBSCAN, and TCRdist sequence similarity was added for clustering within HLA-allele-positive subsets. Repertoires with fewer than 30,000 or more than 120,000 public chains were left out of co-occurrence clustering, as were about five repertoires with anomalous nucleotide sharing. TCRdb took over this immuneACCESS table, retaining in-frame rearrangements with V and J assigned. Such tables are incomplete; in checked studies, under half of the missing clones stem from an unresolved V gene, and the remainder is unexplained. The D gene and trimming were derived from the DNA, and the V and J assignments and clone size from that table. Present in this sample are roughly 110,000 clones, about 84% of which were seen just once. The biggest ten clones account for around 2.3% of the sample.

V lost 1 base and J lost 4 bases, and the count of bases not matched to a germline gene is 6. Counted from cysteine to phenylalanine, this CDR3 has 15 amino acids. The kept DNA is CDR3 alone, 45 bases in frame from the first base. The germline V gene yields SGHVS for CDR1 and FQNEAQ for CDR2. The sequencing input was PBMCs. This TCR came from a man between 25 and 39 years old in good health and CMV-seronegative. This chain is built from TRBV7-8 and TRBJ1-1, with 7 bases aligning to TRBD1. CDR3 protein: CASSLGDRMSTEAFF. The DNA sequence is given as TGTGCCAGCAGCTTAGGGGACAGAATGAGCACTGAAGCTTTCTTT.